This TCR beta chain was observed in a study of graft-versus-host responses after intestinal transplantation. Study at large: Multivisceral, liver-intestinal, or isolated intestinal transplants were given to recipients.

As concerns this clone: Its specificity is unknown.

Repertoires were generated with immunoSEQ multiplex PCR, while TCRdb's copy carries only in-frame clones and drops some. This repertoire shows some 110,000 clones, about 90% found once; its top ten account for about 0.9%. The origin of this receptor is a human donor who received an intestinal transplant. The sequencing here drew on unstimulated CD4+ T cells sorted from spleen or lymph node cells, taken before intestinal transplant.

This CDR3 is CATRGAVNEKLFF. In DNA form, the CDR3 reads TGTGCCACTAGGGGGGCGGTTAATGAAAAACTGTTTTTT. This rearrangement joins TRBV6-5 to TRBJ1-4; TRBD1 is a possible D gene (6 bases). V gave up 10 bases and J gave up 4 bases, with 13 bases separating them. From germline, CDR1 is MNHEY and CDR2 SVGAGI. The CDR3 consists of 13 residues.